A single T cell receptor (beta chain) is shown here with its context. This CDR3 has 15 residues. Germline values: CDR1 LNHNV, CDR2 YYDKDF (reference sequence). V lost 0 bases to trimming and J lost 6 bases, with 9 bases between them. These data originate in a study of blood T cell repertoires in COVID-19. About the research overall: Sites in the United States, Italy and Spain provided acute and convalescent COVID-19 samples. From T cells, B-cell-depleted T cells, or PBMCs came the material, which was cDNA or gDNA.

Study processing details: Cell counts per sample came from amplifying reference gene primers. The method was immunoSEQ multiplex PCR; TCRdb's version includes in-frame clones alone and lacks a portion of them. V and J calls and clone size are given by that table; D and trimming were obtained from the DNA. The sample yields 400,000 to 450,000 clones, roughly 88% seen once. The receptor was isolated from a woman under 40 with active or convalescent COVID-19. The sequenced sample consisted of peripheral blood. The chain joins TRBV15 to TRBJ1-6, with unresolved D. The DNA of the CDR3 is TGTGCCACCAGCAGAGAGAGCGAGGGTAATTCACCCCTCCACTTT. It yields the protein CATSRESEGNSPLHF.